This entry concerns a single T cell receptor (beta chain). The data were obtained in a study of blood T cell repertoires in COVID-19. Turning to the study itself: Specimens from acute and convalescent COVID-19 originated in the United States, Italy and Spain. From T cells, B-cell-depleted T cells, or PBMCs came the material, which was cDNA or gDNA.

The germline gives CDR1 SGHRS, CDR2 YFSETQ. The CDR3 has 15 amino acids. After removal of 0 bases from V and 3 bases from J, the junction contained 4 bases not matched to a gene. Methods used by the authors: Estimated nucleated cell counts came from reference gene primer amplification. The method was immunoSEQ multiplex PCR; TCRdb's version includes in-frame clones alone and lacks a portion of them. The DNA gave D and trimming, while V, J and clone size come from that table. In the table there are 45,000 to 55,000 clones, about nine tenths of which are singletons. The sequence was obtained from a woman aged 40 to 50 with active COVID-19. Material: peripheral blood. The V call is TRBV5-1, the J call TRBJ2-5, with TRBD2 matching 8 bases. The CDR3 DNA reads TGCGCCAGCAGCTTGGGAGGGACTAGAGAAGAGACCCAGTACTTC. It translates to CASSLGGTREETQYF.